These T cell receptor beta chains were read from a single sample in a study of sequential checkpoint blockade in melanoma. The table came from immunoSEQ multiplex PCR; TCRdb's copy has only in-frame clones and leaves some out. The sample holds nearly 8,500 clones, roughly nine tenths seen once. The source material was CD8+ T cells sorted from blood (inferred from file names), sampled from a patient given nivolumab and ipilimumab in sequence. The receptors stem from a human donor with melanoma. Each CDR3 is given with its conserved first and last residue. D genes are given only for firm matches. Not every row has a clone size; where given, it reads once, few, many or a size class.

>-|15|TRBJ1-2|-|TRBV11-2
TGTGCCAGCAGCTTAGATCTTCCCGCCGGCTATGGCTACACCTTC
CASSLDLPAGYGYTF
>-|15|TRBJ2-7|TRBD2|TRBV7-8
TGTGCCAGCAGTCGACGACTAGCGGGAGAGGACGAGCAGTACTTC
CASSRRLAGEDEQYF
>-|14|TRBJ2-7|-|TRBV11-2
TGTGCCAGCAGCAGAGGGACATCACCCTACGAGCAGTACTTC
CASSRGTSPYEQYF
>-|13|TRBJ2-1|-|TRBV27
TGTGCCAGCAGTTTATCCAGTAACAATGAGCAGTTCTTC
CASSLSSNNEQFF
>-|15|TRBJ2-7|TRBD2|TRBV29-1
TGCAGCGTTAGGGGACTAGCGGTAAGCTCCTACGAGCAGTACTTC
CSVRGLAVSSYEQYF
>-|16|TRBJ1-1|TRBD1|TRBV28
TGTGCCAGCAGTTCCTACAGGGGGCAGGAGGTAACTGAAGCTTTCTTT
CASSSYRGQEVTEAFF
>-|16|TRBJ2-1|-|TRBV28
TGTGCCAGCAGGGGCCCCCCAGGGGACACCTACAATGAGCAGTTCTTC
CASRGPPGDTYNEQFF
>-|15|TRBJ2-7|-|TRBV7-9
TGTGCCAGCAACCCTCCAACAGGGTCTTCCTACGAGCAGTACTTC
CASNPPTGSSYEQYF
>-|14|TRBJ2-7|TRBD2|TRBV27
TGTGCCAGCAGTTTCGGGACTACCTTAAGGGAGCAGTACTTC
CASSFGTTLREQYF
>-|14|TRBJ1-2|TRBD1|TRBV27
TGTGCCAGCAGTCCCGGGACAGGGTCGTATGGCTACACCTTC
CASSPGTGSYGYTF
>-|13|TRBJ1-1|-|TRBV29-1
TGCAGCGTTGAAGGGGGCAGTCCCACTGAAGCTTTCTTT
CSVEGGSPTEAFF
>-|15|TRBJ1-5|-|TRBV2
TGTGCCAGCAGTCTACGCTACCTAAGCAATCAGCCCCAGCATTTT
CASSLRYLSNQPQHF
>once|17|TRBJ1-1|-|TRBV5-1
TGCGCCAGCAGCCTGCGGTGGGGGGAGAGAATGAACACTGAAGCTTTCTTT
CASSLRWGERMNTEAFF
>-|17|TRBJ1-2|-|TRBV4-1
TGCGCCAGCAGCCAAACATCACTCGGGGGACCGTCGGATGGCTACACCTTC
CASSQTSLGGPSDGYTF
>once|12|TRBJ2-7|-|TRBV25-1
TGTGCCAGCAGTGCCCGGTTTTACGAGCAGTACTTC
CASSARFYEQYF
>-|16|TRBJ2-7|TRBD2|TRBV27
TGTGCCAGCAGTTTAGCGGGACTAGCGGAAACCTACGAGCAGTACTTC
CASSLAGLAETYEQYF
>-|16|TRBJ1-2|-|TRBV4-1
TGCGCCAGCAGCCAAGATTCGTCTACAGATCACTATGGCTACACCTTC
CASSQDSSTDHYGYTF
>-|14|TRBJ2-7|-|TRBV10-2
TGCGCCAGCAGTGTAAGGGGACAACGCTACGAGCAGTACTTC
CASSVRGQRYEQYF
>-|15|TRBJ2-7|TRBD2|TRBV28
TGTGCCAGCAGGTTCACTAGCGGGAGGGTTTACGAGCAGTACTTC
CASRFTSGRVYEQYF
>-|16|TRBJ1-1|TRBD1|TRBV4-1
TGCGCCAGCAGCCACCCGACAGGGGGTATAGGGACTGAAGCTTTCTTT
CASSHPTGGIGTEAFF
>-|15|TRBJ1-6|TRBD1|TRBV19
TGTGCCAGTAGTGGACAGGTTCCCTATAATTCACCCCTCCACTTT
CASSGQVPYNSPLHF
>-|14|TRBJ2-1|TRBD2|TRBV7-8
TGTGCCAGCAGCTTAGCACTAGCGGGAGGGGGGCAGTTCTTC
CASSLALAGGGQFF
>-|14|TRBJ2-7|-|TRBV4-1
TGCGCCAGCAGCCACAGTAGCGGAGCTTACGAGCAGTACTTC
CASSHSSGAYEQYF
>-|14|TRBJ1-1|TRBD1|TRBV5-1
TGCGCCAGCAGCTTCGGGACAGCTAACACTGAAGCTTTCTTT
CASSFGTANTEAFF
>-|17|TRBJ2-1|-|TRBV7-8
TGTGCCAGCAGCACCAATCCTAGAGGTAGCTCCTACAATGAGCAGTTCTTC
CASSTNPRGSSYNEQFF
>-|13|TRBJ1-1|-|TRBV28
TGTGCCAGCAGTTTCACGGGGAACACTGAAGCTTTCTTT
CASSFTGNTEAFF
>-|11|TRBJ2-7|-|TRBV25-1
TGTGCCAGCGGCGACAGGTACGAGCAGTACTTC
CASGDRYEQYF
>-|16|TRBJ1-1|-|TRBV30
TGTGCCTGGAGTGTACATACCAGGGGTAAGGGAACTGAAGCTTTCTTT
CAWSVHTRGKGTEAFF
>-|15|TRBJ2-3|TRBD1|TRBV2
TGTGCCAGCACAGTAATATCAGGGGGAAGGGATACGCAGTATTTT
CASTVISGGRDTQYF
>-|13|TRBJ1-1|-|TRBV27
TGTGCCAGCAGTTGGGAGGCCCGATCTGAAGCTTTCTTT
CASSWEARSEAFF
>few|14|TRBJ1-2|TRBD1|TRBV6-1
TGTGCCAGCAGTTTGGGACAGGGGAATAATGGCTACACCTTC
CASSLGQGNNGYTF
>-|15|TRBJ2-7|-|TRBV28
TGTGCCAGCAGTTTGAGTCTACTTTTCTCCCACGAGCAGTACTTC
CASSLSLLFSHEQYF
>-|13|TRBJ1-1|-|TRBV11-2
TGTGCCAGCAGCTTAGCGGTGAACACTGAAGCTTTCTTT
CASSLAVNTEAFF
>-|14|TRBJ1-5|TRBD1|TRBV28
TGTGCCAGCGTCCACGACAGGGTGGCTCAGCCCCAGCATTTT
CASVHDRVAQPQHF
>-|11|TRBJ1-1|-|TRBV25-1
TGTGCCAGCAGTATATACACTGAAGCTTTCTTT
CASSIYTEAFF
>-|15|TRBJ1-5|TRBD1|TRBV5-8
TGTGCCAGCAGCTCTGGGACAGTAAGCAATCAGCCCCAGCATTTT
CASSSGTVSNQPQHF
>-|15|TRBJ2-2|-|TRBV9
TGTGCCAGCAGCGTAGCGGGAGAAAACACCGGGGAGCTGTTTTTT
CASSVAGENTGELFF
>-|16|TRBJ2-1|-|TRBV19
TGTGCCAGTAGTGGTTTAGGGGGAGGGTGGTACAATGAGCAGTTCTTC
CASSGLGGGWYNEQFF
>-|17|TRBJ1-2|-|TRBV27
TGTGCCAGCAGTTTAATCTGGTCAGGGCGGTATATCTATGGCTACACCTTC
CASSLIWSGRYIYGYTF
>-|12|TRBJ1-4|-|TRBV30
TGTGCCTGGAGTGCAAGTCGGGAAAAACTGTTTTTT
CAWSASREKLFF
>-|13|TRBJ1-2|-|TRBV5-1
TGCGCCAGCAGCTTGGGCGCGGGTGAAGGCTACACCTTC
CASSLGAGEGYTF
>-|15|TRBJ1-1|-|TRBV19
TGTGCCAGTACCCGAATTGGAGGAATGAACACTGAAGCTTTCTTT
CASTRIGGMNTEAFF
>-|14|TRBJ2-7|-|TRBV7-9
TGTGCCAGCAGCCCAAGGAGCCCCACCTACGAGCAGTACTTC
CASSPRSPTYEQYF